This entry concerns a single T cell receptor beta chain. Its antigen is unknown. No qualities accompany the bases; no much larger clone lies one base away. These data originate in a study of blood T cell repertoires in COVID-19 (dated by TCRdb to about 2020). Describing the broader study: Collaborator samples came from the United States, Italy and Spain and covered acute and convalescent phases of COVID-19. The sample metadata nearly always contained a de-identified subject ID, COVID-19 status, age in years and sex. Where available, HLA class I and class II types were taken from metadata supplied by the sample provider and were not determined by assay-based typing. The samples were drawn from two sources: the first 160 participants of the ongoing ImmuneRACE study, and over 1,000 subjects contributed by 6 global collaborators. The repertoires were released in a freely available public database meant as a resource for research on the immune response to SARS-CoV-2. The material from the prospective study consisted of cDNA or gDNA derived from T cells, B-cell-depleted T cells, or PBMCs. Deeply sampled blood TCRbeta repertoires from subjects exposed to, actively infected with, or recovered from COVID-19 were included in the dataset. Here is what the overall study found, with its caveats: How much clinical and demographic metadata was included differed by source and by participant, and the metadata was provided uncurated.

The collaborating institutions used their own protocols to collect whole blood in K2EDTA tubes. For TCRbeta analysis, collaborators shipped samples as frozen whole blood, isolated PBMCs, or DNA extracted from either of those sample types. Taken from cysteine to phenylalanine, the CDR3 has 15 residues. Only the CDR3 DNA is retained, 45 bases long and in frame from the first base. Looking up the germline V gene yields CDR1 MGHDK and CDR2 SYGVNS. The V end loses 1 base and the J end loses 2 bases, and a stretch of 10 bases separates them. TCRbeta CDR3 regions were amplified from genomic DNA using the immunoSEQ Assay, a bias-controlled multiplex PCR. The study's processing was this. The number of nucleated cells in each sample was estimated by amplification of reference gene primers within the assay. To quantify the absolute abundance of each unique TCRbeta CDR3 rearrangement, sequence reads were collapsed and filtered. Productive Simpson clonality was computed per sample as the square root of Simpson's diversity index over productive rearrangements. TCRdb took this table from immuneACCESS and kept in-frame rearrangements with V and J called. Such tables lack part of the clones; where checked against another copy, unresolved V genes explain under half of the gap, and the rest is unexplained. V and J calls plus clone size are reproduced from that table; the DNA served to infer D and trimming. The sample profile shows approximately 78,000 clones; 88% of them were found once. The ten largest clones capture around 29% of the sample.

Sequenced input: peripheral blood. Rearrangement joined TRBV25-1 to TRBJ2-3; TRBD2 might be the D gene, on 6 matching bases. The sequence was collected from a man over 45 with acute or convalescent COVID-19. The CDR3 in this case is CASSEWRDDTDTQYF. The DNA is TGTGCCAGCAGTGAATGGAGGGACGACACAGATACGCAGTATTTT.